This TCR beta chain was documented in a study of identical twins (dated by TCRdb to the mid-2010s). As for the study more broadly: TCR alpha and beta repertoires from monozygotic twins, unrelated adults of various ages and cord blood were deep-sequenced to test whether fetal clonotypes persist. To rule out contamination, the twin experiments were replicated at different times with different library preparation protocols.

Study-wide conclusions, independent of this receptor: Fewer insertions were carried by abundant cord blood beta clonotypes; a weaker similar trend was observed in young adult naive repertoires, while no such trend was observed in memory repertoires. Conclusions relied on cross-sectional statistical analysis, since the same donors could not be followed over many years. Recombination models systematically underestimated out-of-frame TCR alpha sharing in monozygotic twins but agreed with sharing between unrelated individuals. Compared with coincidental sharing between unrelated individuals, an excess of low generation-probability sequences was observed among out-of-frame TCR alpha sequences shared between twins. Zero-insertion analyses could be partly confounded by invariant T cells such as MAIT and iNKT, although diverse VJ usage argued against such confounding for most clonotypes. Excess twin sharing in beta out-of-frame sequences was weaker because fewer shared sequences lowered the signal-to-noise ratio.

Libraries were constructed by 5' RACE. The reads were generated on an Illumina HiSeq 2000. A universal primer binding site was introduced by template switching, and a unique molecular identifier was present in the final cDNA, enabling accurate counting of TCR cDNA molecules. First-strand cDNA for TCR alpha and beta chains was synthesized from specific primers in the conserved constant-segment region. To control for contamination, every cDNA library was double barcoded, receiving both a SMART-Mk sample barcode and Illumina barcodes. Two successive PCR steps introduced TruSeq adapter sequences along with Illumina sample barcodes. The Illumina HiSeq platform was used with custom primers to sequence TCR alpha and beta cDNA libraries. As for the authors' bioinformatics: Unique molecular identifiers were extracted from raw reads with MiGEC, and CDR3 positions were determined with MiXCR. For each individual, recombination models were inferred using an EM algorithm with the repgenHMM and IGoR tools. Shared clonotype analysis was performed with the tcR package in R, normalizing sharing by the product of cloneset sizes. To study raw recombination free of thymic and clonal selection effects, out-of-frame nonproductive sequences were analyzed. TCRdb reprocessed the public reads (quality trimming at Q25 with fastp, clone calling with MiXCR) and kept in-frame beta chains. A single entry per CDR3 protein holds the most common genes and DNA from its merged rows. TCRdb's processing, not the study's, gives the V and J calls here. This sample lists roughly 570,000 distinct CDR3 sequences; roughly 9.9% were detected once. More than 2.5% of the sample rests with the top ten.

Every donor was a healthy Caucasian. The twin cohort comprised three pairs of female monozygotic twins, all aged about 18 to 30 years. Peripheral blood mononuclear cells were the source from which RNA for the TCR libraries was isolated. Reading from cysteine to phenylalanine, the CDR3 counts 15 amino acids. Here the CDR3 DNA is all that survives: 45 bases in frame from base 1. V gives up 0 bases and J gives up 2 bases, and the segment between their germline ends measures 10 bases. In its sample, this clonotype was seen once. The antigen it binds to is not known. No quality values exist for individual bases; no much larger clone is one base distant. A solitary read yields weak support. This sample was also put to use in a study of yellow fever vaccine responses in identical twins. The second study also describes: The T cell response to vaccination in identical twins was reported by the authors to appear partly convergent and partly personalized. In identical twins, the study followed T cell clones that responded to the vaccine with precision.

The source material was PBMCs. This sequence was found in a woman aged 18-30 years in good health. This sequence uses TRBV12-3 or TRBV12-4 and TRBJ2-5; TRBD1 is perhaps the D gene, given 6 matching bases. The CDR3 protein is CASSLAARGQETQYF. Here is the DNA: TGTGCCAGCAGTTTAGCCGCCAGGGGACAAGAGACCCAGTACTTC.